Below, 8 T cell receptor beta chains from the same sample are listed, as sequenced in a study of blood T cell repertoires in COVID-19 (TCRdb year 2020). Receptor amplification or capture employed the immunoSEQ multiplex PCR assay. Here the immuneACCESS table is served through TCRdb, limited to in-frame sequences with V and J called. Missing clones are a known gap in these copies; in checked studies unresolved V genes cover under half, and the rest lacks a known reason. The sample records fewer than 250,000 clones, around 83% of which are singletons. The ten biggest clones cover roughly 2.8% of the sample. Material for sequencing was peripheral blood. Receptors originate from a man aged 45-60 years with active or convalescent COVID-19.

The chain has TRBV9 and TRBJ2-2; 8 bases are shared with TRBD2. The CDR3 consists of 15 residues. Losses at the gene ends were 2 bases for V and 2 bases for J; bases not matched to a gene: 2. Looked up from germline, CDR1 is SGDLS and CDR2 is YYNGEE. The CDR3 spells CASSVSGGNTGELFF. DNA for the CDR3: TGTGCCAGCAGCGTCAGCGGGGGAAACACCGGGGAGCTGTTTTTT.

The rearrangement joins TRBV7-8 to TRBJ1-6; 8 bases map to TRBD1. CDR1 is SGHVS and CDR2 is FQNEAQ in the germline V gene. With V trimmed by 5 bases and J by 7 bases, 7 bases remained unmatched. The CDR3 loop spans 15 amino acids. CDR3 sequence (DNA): TGTGCCAGCAGCCGGACAGGGCTCGAGAATTCACCCCTCCACTTT. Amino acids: CASSRTGLENSPLHF.

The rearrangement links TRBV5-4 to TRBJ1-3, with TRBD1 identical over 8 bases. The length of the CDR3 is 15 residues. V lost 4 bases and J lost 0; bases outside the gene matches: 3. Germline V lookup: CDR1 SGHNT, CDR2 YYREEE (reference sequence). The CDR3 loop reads CASSATGGSGNTIYF. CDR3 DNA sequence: TGTGCCAGCAGCGCCACAGGGGGCTCTGGAAACACCATATATTTT.

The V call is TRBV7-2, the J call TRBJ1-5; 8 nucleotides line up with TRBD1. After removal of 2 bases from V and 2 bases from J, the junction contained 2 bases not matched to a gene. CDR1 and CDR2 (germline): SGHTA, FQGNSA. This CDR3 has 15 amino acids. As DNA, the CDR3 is TGTGCCAGCAGCTTATCAGGGGGCGGCAATCAGCCCCAGCATTTT. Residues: CASSLSGGGNQPQHF.

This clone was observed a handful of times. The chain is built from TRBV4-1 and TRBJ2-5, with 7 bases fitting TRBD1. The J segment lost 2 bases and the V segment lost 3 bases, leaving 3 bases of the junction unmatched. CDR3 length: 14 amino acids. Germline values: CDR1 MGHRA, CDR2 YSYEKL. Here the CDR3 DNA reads TGCGCCAGCAGCCATGGGGACAGACAAGAGACCCAGTACTTC. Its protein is CASSHGDRQETQYF.

In DNA form, the CDR3 reads TGTGCCAGCAGTGTCGGCCAAGAGACCCAGTACTTC. The encoded protein is CASSVGQETQYF. The rearrangement joins TRBV2 to TRBJ2-5; D unresolved. In germline, CDR1 is SNHLY, CDR2 FYNNEI. Trimming shortened V by 4 bases and J by 1 base, and 4 bases separated the two germline ends. CDR3 size: 12 residues.

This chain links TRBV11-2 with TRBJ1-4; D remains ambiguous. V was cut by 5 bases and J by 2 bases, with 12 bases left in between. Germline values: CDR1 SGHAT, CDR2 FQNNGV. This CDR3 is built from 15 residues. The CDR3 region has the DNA TGTGCCAGCAGCCTGCACAGTGGTACTAATGAAAAACTGTTTTTT. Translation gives CASSLHSGTNEKLFF. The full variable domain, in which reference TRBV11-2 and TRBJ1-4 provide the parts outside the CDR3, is EAGVAQSPRYKIIEKRQSVAFWCNPISGHATLYWYQQILGQGPKLLIQFQNNGVVDDSQLPKDRFSAERLKGVDSTLKIQPAKLEDSAVYLCASSLHSGTNEKLFFGSGTQLSVL.

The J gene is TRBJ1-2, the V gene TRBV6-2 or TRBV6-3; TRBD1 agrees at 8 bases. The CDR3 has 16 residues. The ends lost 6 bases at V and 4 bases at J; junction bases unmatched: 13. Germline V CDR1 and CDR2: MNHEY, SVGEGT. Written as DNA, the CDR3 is TGTGCCAGCAGACCTCCGGACAGGGTCCCATTCTATGGCTACACCTTC. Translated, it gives CASRPPDRVPFYGYTF.